Listed below are T cell receptor beta chains from one sample, sequenced in a study of shared clonotypes between healthy human individuals. Profiled with immunoSEQ multiplex PCR; TCRdb holds only in-frame clones, not every one. Of 1.5 million to 2.5 million clones in the sample, 85% to 95% were seen once. Sequencing used naive CD8+ T cells sorted from blood. The receptor set was obtained from a man aged 18 to 30 in good health. CDR3s include the opening cysteine and the closing phenylalanine or tryptophan. Fields, in order: D gene, clone size, V gene, J gene, CDR3 DNA, CDR3 protein. D genes are given only for firm matches. Where a row states a size, it is once, few, many or the class of an expanded clone; other rows omit it.

d_call: -
clone_size: -
v_call: TRBV5-6
j_call: TRBJ2-5
cdr3_nt: TGTGCCAGCAGCTTGGAGTACCAAGAGACCCAGTACTTC
cdr3_aa: CASSLEYQETQYF

d_call: TRBD1
clone_size: -
v_call: TRBV28
j_call: TRBJ1-2
cdr3_nt: TGTGCCAGCAGCTTTGACAGGGCAGGGGGCTACACCTTC
cdr3_aa: CASSFDRAGGYTF

d_call: -
clone_size: -
v_call: TRBV29-1
j_call: TRBJ2-2
cdr3_nt: TGCAGCGTTCGGCAGATGAACACCGGGGAGCTGTTTTTT
cdr3_aa: CSVRQMNTGELFF

d_call: -
clone_size: -
v_call: TRBV28
j_call: TRBJ1-1
cdr3_nt: TGTGCCAGCAGTTTGGTACAGGGTGGGGGGATGAACACTGAAGCTTTCTTT
cdr3_aa: CASSLVQGGGMNTEAFF

d_call: -
clone_size: -
v_call: TRBV6-5
j_call: TRBJ1-2
cdr3_nt: TGTGCCAGCAGAGAAGCCCCTACCAATGGCTACACCTTC
cdr3_aa: CASREAPTNGYTF

d_call: -
clone_size: -
v_call: TRBV28
j_call: TRBJ2-7
cdr3_nt: TGTGCCAGCAGTTTGGTGGGCGACACGTCCTACGAGCAGTACTTC
cdr3_aa: CASSLVGDTSYEQYF

d_call: -
clone_size: -
v_call: TRBV1
j_call: TRBJ2-7
cdr3_nt: TGCACCAGCAGCCACGCCGGACAGCAGAGCTCCTACGAGCAGTACTTC
cdr3_aa: CTSSHAGQQSSYEQYF

d_call: -
clone_size: -
v_call: TRBV12-5
j_call: TRBJ2-2
cdr3_nt: TGTGCTAGTGGTTTGCTCGGCAGTAACACCGGGGAGCTGTTTTTT
cdr3_aa: CASGLLGSNTGELFF

d_call: -
clone_size: -
v_call: TRBV7-6
j_call: TRBJ2-7
cdr3_nt: TGTGCCAGCAGCTTAGGTGGGGACGAGCAGTACTTC
cdr3_aa: CASSLGGDEQYF

d_call: -
clone_size: -
v_call: TRBV4-1
j_call: TRBJ1-2
cdr3_nt: TGCGCCAGCAGCCACCTGATCCCAGACGGGAACTATGGCTACACCTTC
cdr3_aa: CASSHLIPDGNYGYTF

d_call: -
clone_size: -
v_call: TRBV6-6
j_call: TRBJ1-5
cdr3_nt: TGTGCCAGCGGGGACAATCAAGGTCAGCCCCAGCATTTT
cdr3_aa: CASGDNQGQPQHF

d_call: TRBD2
clone_size: -
v_call: TRBV4-1
j_call: TRBJ2-7
cdr3_nt: TGCGCCAGCAGTCCAGCGGGAAACTCCTACGAGCAGTACTTC
cdr3_aa: CASSPAGNSYEQYF

d_call: TRBD1
clone_size: -
v_call: TRBV11-2
j_call: TRBJ2-5
cdr3_nt: TGTGCCAGCAGCTTAGCCCGGGACAGCCAAGAGACCCAGTACTTC
cdr3_aa: CASSLARDSQETQYF

d_call: TRBD1
clone_size: -
v_call: TRBV2
j_call: TRBJ2-1
cdr3_nt: TGTGCCAGCAGTGCGGGACAGTCCTACAATGAGCAGTTCTTC
cdr3_aa: CASSAGQSYNEQFF

d_call: -
clone_size: -
v_call: TRBV29-1
j_call: TRBJ2-5
cdr3_nt: TGCAGCCTTCTAGTCGATGGGACCCAGTACTTC
cdr3_aa: CSLLVDGTQYF

d_call: -
clone_size: -
v_call: TRBV11-2
j_call: TRBJ2-1
cdr3_nt: TGTGCCAGCAGCTTAGAGTTTACTAACAATGAGCAGTTCTTC
cdr3_aa: CASSLEFTNNEQFF

d_call: TRBD1
clone_size: -
v_call: TRBV19
j_call: TRBJ1-1
cdr3_nt: TGTGCCAGTAGCCTGACAGGGGCCGCCGAAGCTTTCTTT
cdr3_aa: CASSLTGAAEAFF

d_call: -
clone_size: -
v_call: TRBV6-1
j_call: TRBJ2-7
cdr3_nt: TGTGCCAGCAGTGGCCGGACCTACTACGAGCAGTACTTC
cdr3_aa: CASSGRTYYEQYF

d_call: TRBD1
clone_size: once
v_call: TRBV7-6
j_call: TRBJ1-6
cdr3_nt: TGTGCCAGCAGCTCCGGGACAGGGGGATATAATTCACCCCTCCACTTT
cdr3_aa: CASSSGTGGYNSPLHF

d_call: -
clone_size: -
v_call: TRBV5-6
j_call: TRBJ2-3
cdr3_nt: TGTGCCAGCAGCAGTCACACAGATACGCAGTATTTT
cdr3_aa: CASSSHTDTQYF

d_call: TRBD1
clone_size: -
v_call: TRBV9
j_call: TRBJ1-1
cdr3_nt: TGTGCCAGCAGCGTAGTAACAGGGGGTGAAGCTTTCTTT
cdr3_aa: CASSVVTGGEAFF

d_call: TRBD2
clone_size: -
v_call: TRBV29-1
j_call: TRBJ2-1
cdr3_nt: TGCAGCGTTGACGGACTAGCGGGAGGGAGGGGTTACAATGAGCAGTTCTTC
cdr3_aa: CSVDGLAGGRGYNEQFF

d_call: TRBD1
clone_size: -
v_call: TRBV4-2
j_call: TRBJ2-7
cdr3_nt: TGTGCCAGCAGCCAACGGGACAGATACGAGCAGTACTTC
cdr3_aa: CASSQRDRYEQYF

d_call: TRBD2
clone_size: once
v_call: TRBV4-3
j_call: TRBJ2-7
cdr3_nt: TGCGCCAGCAGCCAAGATAGGAGTAGCGGGGGGTCCTACGAGCAGTACTTC
cdr3_aa: CASSQDRSSGGSYEQYF

d_call: -
clone_size: -
v_call: TRBV13
j_call: TRBJ2-2
cdr3_nt: TGTGCCAGCAGCTTTCACCCGGCAGGAGGGCCCGGGGAGCTGTTTTTT
cdr3_aa: CASSFHPAGGPGELFF

d_call: -
clone_size: -
v_call: TRBV30
j_call: TRBJ2-5
cdr3_nt: TGTGCCTGGGCGAGCAGGGGTTGGGAGACCCAGTACTTC
cdr3_aa: CAWASRGWETQYF